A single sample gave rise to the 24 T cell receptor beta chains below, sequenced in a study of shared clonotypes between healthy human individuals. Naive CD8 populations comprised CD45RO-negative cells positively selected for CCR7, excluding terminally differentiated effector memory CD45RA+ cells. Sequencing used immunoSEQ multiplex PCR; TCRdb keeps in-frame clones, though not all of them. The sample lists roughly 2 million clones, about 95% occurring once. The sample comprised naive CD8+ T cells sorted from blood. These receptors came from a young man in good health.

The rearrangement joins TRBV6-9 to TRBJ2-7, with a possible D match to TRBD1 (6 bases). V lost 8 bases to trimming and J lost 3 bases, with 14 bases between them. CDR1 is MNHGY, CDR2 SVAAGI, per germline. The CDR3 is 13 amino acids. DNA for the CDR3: TGTGCCAGCGGACCGGGACAAGTCTACGAGCAGTACTTC. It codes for CASGPGQVYEQYF.

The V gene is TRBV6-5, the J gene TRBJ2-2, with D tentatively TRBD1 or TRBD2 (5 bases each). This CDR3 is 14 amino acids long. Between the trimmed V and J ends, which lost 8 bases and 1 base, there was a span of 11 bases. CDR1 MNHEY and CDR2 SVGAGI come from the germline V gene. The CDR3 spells CASRDQLNTGELFF. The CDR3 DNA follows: TGTGCCAGCCGGGACCAGTTGAACACCGGGGAGCTGTTTTTT.

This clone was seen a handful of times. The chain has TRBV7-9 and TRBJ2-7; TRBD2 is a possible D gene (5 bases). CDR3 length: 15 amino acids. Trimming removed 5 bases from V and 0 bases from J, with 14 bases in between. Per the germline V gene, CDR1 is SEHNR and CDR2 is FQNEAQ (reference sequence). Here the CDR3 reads CASSPSDWLSYEQYF. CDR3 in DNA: TGTGCCAGCAGCCCCTCGGACTGGCTCTCCTACGAGCAGTACTTC.

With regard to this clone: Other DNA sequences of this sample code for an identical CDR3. The CDR3 sequence: CASSLSGGSSYNEQFF. CDR3 bases: TGTGCCAGCAGTTTGAGCGGGGGTAGCTCCTACAATGAGCAGTTCTTC. The chain carries TRBV27 and TRBJ2-1; TRBD2 aligns across 8 bases. This CDR3 region has 16 residues. Germline V gives CDR1 MNHEY, CDR2 SMNVEV (reference sequence). Trimming removed 3 bases from V and 0 bases from J; junction bases left unmatched: 4.

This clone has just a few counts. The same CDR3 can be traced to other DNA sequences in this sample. The CDR3 DNA reads as TGTGCCAGCTCATCACAGGGTAACCAGCCCCAGCATTTT. Its protein is CASSSQGNQPQHF. This chain uses TRBV18 with TRBJ1-5, with TRBD1 as a possible D gene (6 bases). Germline loops: CDR1 KGHSH, CDR2 LQKENI. CDR3 length: 13 residues. Trimming stripped 5 bases from V and 7 bases from J, with 12 bases between.

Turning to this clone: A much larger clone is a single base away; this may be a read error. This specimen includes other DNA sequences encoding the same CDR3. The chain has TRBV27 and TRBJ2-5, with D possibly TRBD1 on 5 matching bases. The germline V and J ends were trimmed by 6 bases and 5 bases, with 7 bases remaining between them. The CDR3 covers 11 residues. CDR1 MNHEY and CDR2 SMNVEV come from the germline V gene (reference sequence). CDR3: CASSSGETQYF. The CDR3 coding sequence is TGTGCCAGCAGCTCAGGGGAGACCCAGTACTTC.

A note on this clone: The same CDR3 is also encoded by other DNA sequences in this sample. The CDR3, as DNA: TGTGCCACCAGCAGAGATCAGTCTGGCTATGGCTACACCTTC. Translating gives CATSRDQSGYGYTF. The chain carries TRBV15 and TRBJ1-2; D uncertain. Per the germline V gene, CDR1 is LNHNV and CDR2 is YYDKDF (reference sequence). V was shortened by 0 bases and J by 4 bases, with 9 bases between the two germline ends. The CDR3 runs to 14 residues.

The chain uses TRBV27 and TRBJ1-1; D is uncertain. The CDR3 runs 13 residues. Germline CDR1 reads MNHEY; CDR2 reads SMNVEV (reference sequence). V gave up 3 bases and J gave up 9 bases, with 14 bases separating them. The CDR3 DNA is TGTGCCAGCAGTTTTCCCCCGGGGAACAAAGCTTTCTTT. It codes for CASSFPPGNKAFF.

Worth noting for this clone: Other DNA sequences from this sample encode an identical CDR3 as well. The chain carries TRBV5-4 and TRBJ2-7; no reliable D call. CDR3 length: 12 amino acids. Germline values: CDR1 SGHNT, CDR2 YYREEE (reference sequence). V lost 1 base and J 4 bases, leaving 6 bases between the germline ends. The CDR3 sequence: CASSLYSYEQYF. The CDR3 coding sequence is TGTGCCAGCAGCTTGTATTCGTACGAGCAGTACTTC.

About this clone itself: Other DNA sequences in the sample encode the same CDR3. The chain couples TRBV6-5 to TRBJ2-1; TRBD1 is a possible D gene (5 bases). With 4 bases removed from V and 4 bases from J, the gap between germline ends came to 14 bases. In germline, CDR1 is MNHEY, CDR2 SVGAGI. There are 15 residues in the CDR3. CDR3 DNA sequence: TGTGCCAGCAGTTCGACAGACCACCCGTACAATGAGCAGTTCTTC. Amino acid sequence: CASSSTDHPYNEQFF.

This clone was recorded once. The CDR3 sequence is CASSLGQGYSNQPQHF. The CDR3 nucleotides read TGTGCCAGCAGTTTAGGACAGGGCTATAGCAATCAGCCCCAGCATTTT. The V and J genes are TRBV27 and TRBJ1-5, with 8 bases fitting TRBD1. V was clipped by 2 bases and J by 0 bases; unmatched bases: 3. This CDR3 is built from 16 residues. CDR1 and CDR2 (germline): MNHEY, SMNVEV (reference sequence).

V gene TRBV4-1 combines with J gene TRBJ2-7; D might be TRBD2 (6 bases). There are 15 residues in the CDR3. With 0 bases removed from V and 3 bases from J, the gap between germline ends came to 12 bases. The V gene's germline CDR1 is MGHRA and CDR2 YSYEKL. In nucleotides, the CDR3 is TGCGCCAGCAGCCAAGACCCCGGGAGCGGCTACGAGCAGTACTTC. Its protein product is CASSQDPGSGYEQYF.

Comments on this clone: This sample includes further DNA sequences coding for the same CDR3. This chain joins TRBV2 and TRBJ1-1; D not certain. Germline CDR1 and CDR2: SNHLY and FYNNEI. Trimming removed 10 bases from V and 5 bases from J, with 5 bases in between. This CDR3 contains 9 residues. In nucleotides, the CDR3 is TGTGCCACCGGAACTGAAGCTTTCTTT. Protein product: CATGTEAFF.

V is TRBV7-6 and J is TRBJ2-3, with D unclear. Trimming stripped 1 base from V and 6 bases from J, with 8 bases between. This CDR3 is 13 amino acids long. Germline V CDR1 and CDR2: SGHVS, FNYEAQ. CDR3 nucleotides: TGTGCCAGCAGCTTAGAATCAGTGGATACGCAGTATTTT. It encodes CASSLESVDTQYF.

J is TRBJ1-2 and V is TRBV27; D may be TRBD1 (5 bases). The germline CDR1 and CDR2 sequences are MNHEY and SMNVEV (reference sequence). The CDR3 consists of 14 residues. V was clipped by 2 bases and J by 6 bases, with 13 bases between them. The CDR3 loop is CASSLAQGMDGYTF. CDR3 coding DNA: TGTGCCAGCAGTTTAGCCCAGGGAATGGATGGCTACACCTTC.

This CDR3 is CASSPERWTGTQETQYF. Here the CDR3 DNA reads TGTGCCAGCTCACCCGAACGTTGGACAGGGACTCAAGAGACCCAGTACTTC. J is TRBJ2-5 and V is TRBV18; TRBD1 agrees at 8 bases. The trim removed 3 bases at V and 2 bases at J, leaving 11 bases unmatched. CDR1 KGHSH and CDR2 LQKENI come from the germline V gene. This CDR3 is built from 17 residues.

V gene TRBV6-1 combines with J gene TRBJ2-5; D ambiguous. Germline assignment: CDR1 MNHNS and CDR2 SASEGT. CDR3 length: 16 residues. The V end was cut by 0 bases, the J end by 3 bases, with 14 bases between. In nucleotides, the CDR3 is TGTGCCAGCAGTGAAGCGAAGGTTATTGTAGAAGAGACCCAGTACTTC. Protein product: CASSEAKVIVEETQYF.

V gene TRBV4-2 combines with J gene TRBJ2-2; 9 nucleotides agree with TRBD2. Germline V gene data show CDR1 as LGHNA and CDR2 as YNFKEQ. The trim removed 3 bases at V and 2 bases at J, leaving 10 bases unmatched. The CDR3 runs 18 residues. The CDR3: CASSQSLAGRTNTGELFF. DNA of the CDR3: TGTGCCAGCAGCCAGAGTCTAGCGGGGAGGACCAACACCGGGGAGCTGTTTTTT.

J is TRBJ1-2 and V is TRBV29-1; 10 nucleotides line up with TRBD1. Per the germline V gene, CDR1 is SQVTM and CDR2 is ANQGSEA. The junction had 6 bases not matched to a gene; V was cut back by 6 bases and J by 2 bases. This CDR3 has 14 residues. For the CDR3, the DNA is TGCAGCGTCCCCGGGACAGGGGTAAACTATGGCTACACCTTC. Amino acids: CSVPGTGVNYGYTF.

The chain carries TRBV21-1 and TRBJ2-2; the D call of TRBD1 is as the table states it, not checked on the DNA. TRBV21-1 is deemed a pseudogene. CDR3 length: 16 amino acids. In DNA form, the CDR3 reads TGTGCCAGCAGCATCGGGACAGGGGGAGACACCGGGGAGCTGTTTTTT. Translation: CASSIGTGGDTGELFF.

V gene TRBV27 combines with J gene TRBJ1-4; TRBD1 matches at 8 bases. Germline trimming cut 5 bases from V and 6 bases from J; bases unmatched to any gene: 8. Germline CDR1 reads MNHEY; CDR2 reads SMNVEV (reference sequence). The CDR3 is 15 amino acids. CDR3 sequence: CASSPDRGGDEKLFF. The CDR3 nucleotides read TGTGCCAGCAGTCCCGACAGGGGAGGCGATGAAAAACTGTTTTTT.

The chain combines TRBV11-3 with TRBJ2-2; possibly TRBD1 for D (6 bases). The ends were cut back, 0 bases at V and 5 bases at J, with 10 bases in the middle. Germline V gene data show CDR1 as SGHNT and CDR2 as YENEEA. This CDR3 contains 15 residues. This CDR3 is CASSLEHGTTGELFF. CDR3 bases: TGTGCCAGCAGCTTAGAACACGGGACAACCGGGGAGCTGTTTTTT.

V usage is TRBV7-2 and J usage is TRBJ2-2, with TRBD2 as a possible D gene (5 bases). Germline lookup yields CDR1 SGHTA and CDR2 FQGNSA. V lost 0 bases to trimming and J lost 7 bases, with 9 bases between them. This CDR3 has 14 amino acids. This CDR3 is CASSLAARDGELFF. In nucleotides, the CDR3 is TGTGCCAGCAGCTTAGCGGCACGGGACGGGGAGCTGTTTTTT. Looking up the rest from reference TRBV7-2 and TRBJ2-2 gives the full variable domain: GAGVSQSPSNKVTEKGKDVELRCDPISGHTALYWYRQSLGQGLEFLIYFQGNSAPDKSGLPSDRFSAERTGGSVSTLTIQRTQQEDSAVYLCASSLAARDGELFFGEGSRLTVL.

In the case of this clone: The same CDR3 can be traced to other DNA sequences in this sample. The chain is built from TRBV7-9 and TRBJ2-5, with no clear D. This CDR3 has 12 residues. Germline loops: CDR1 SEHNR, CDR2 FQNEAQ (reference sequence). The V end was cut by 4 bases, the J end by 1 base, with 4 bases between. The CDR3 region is CASSSGQETQYF. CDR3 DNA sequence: TGTGCCAGCAGCTCCGGCCAAGAGACCCAGTACTTC.